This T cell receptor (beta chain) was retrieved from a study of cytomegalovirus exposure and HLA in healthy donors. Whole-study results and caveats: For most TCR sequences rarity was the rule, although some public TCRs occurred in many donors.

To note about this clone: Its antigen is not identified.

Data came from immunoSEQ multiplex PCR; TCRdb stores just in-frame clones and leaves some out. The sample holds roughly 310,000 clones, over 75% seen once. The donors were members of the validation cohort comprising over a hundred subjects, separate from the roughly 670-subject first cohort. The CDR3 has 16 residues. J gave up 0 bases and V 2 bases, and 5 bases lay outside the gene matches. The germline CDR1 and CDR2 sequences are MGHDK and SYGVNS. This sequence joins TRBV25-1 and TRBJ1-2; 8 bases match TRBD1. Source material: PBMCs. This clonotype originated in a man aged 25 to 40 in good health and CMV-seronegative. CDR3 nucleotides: TGTGCCAGCAGTGAAGTGCAGGGGGCAGCTAACTATGGCTACACCTTC. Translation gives CASSEVQGAANYGYTF.